Below, 5 T cell receptor beta chains from the same sample are listed, as sequenced in a study of shared clonotypes between healthy human individuals. This table comes from immunoSEQ multiplex PCR, and its TCRdb copy is limited to in-frame clones, with some not included. Of around 450,000 clones in the sample, roughly 83% were seen once. Source material: PBMCs. These receptors were taken from a woman aged 35 to 49 in good health. Some clones in this sample may be carry-over from other donors' samples.

V is TRBV9 and J is TRBJ2-7, with 7 nucleotides matching TRBD2. Germline V CDR1 and CDR2: SGDLS, YYNGEE. The CDR3 sequence is 15 residues long. The trim removed 4 bases at V and 0 bases at J, leaving 7 bases unmatched. Written as DNA, the CDR3 is TGTGCCAGCAGCCCCTCTAGCGGCAGCTCCTACGAGCAGTACTTC. Translated: CASSPSSGSSYEQYF.

J is TRBJ2-7 and V is TRBV4-1; TRBD1 matches at 9 bases. J was trimmed by 4 bases and V by 2 bases; bases with no gene match: 12. Germline CDR1 reads MGHRA; CDR2 reads YSYEKL. This CDR3 comprises 17 residues. The CDR3 nucleotides read TGCGCCAGCAGCCAACCGACTAACCGGGACAGGGAGTACGAGCAGTACTTC. As protein: CASSQPTNRDREYEQYF.

The rearrangement uses TRBV30 and TRBJ2-5, with D possibly matching TRBD1 (5 bases). Deletions cut 6 bases from V and 3 bases from J, with 14 bases between. Germline CDR1 GTSNPN, CDR2 SVGIG (reference sequence). The CDR3 consists of 13 residues. CDR3 DNA sequence: TGTGCCTGCCTAGGCGTAGGGGAAGAGACCCAGTACTTC. Its translation: CACLGVGEETQYF.

This chain links TRBV5-1 with TRBJ2-7; TRBD1 might be the D (6 bases). This CDR3 contains 14 residues. Germline V gene sequence: CDR1 SGHRS, CDR2 YFSETQ. V dropped 5 bases and J dropped 0 bases, with 12 bases sitting between them. CDR3 residues: CASSPGVYSYEQYF. The CDR3 nucleotides read TGCGCCAGCAGTCCAGGGGTATACTCCTACGAGCAGTACTTC.

V is TRBV11-2 and J is TRBJ2-1; 11 nucleotides match TRBD2. The CDR3 covers 18 residues. Germline assignment: CDR1 SGHAT and CDR2 FQNNGV. V lost 2 bases and J lost 4; bases outside the gene matches: 10. In nucleotides, the CDR3 is TGTGCCAGCAGCTTACAACTTTACGGGACTAGCGGTTACAATGAGCAGTTCTTC. This codes for CASSLQLYGTSGYNEQFF.